This T cell receptor (beta chain) was profiled in a study of blood T cell repertoires in COVID-19 (dated by TCRdb to 2020 to 2022). Study-level background: The collaborator samples originated in the United States, Italy and Spain and spanned the acute and convalescent phases of COVID-19. The material from the prospective study consisted of cDNA or gDNA derived from T cells, B-cell-depleted T cells, or PBMCs. Deeply sampled blood TCRbeta repertoires from subjects exposed to, actively infected with, or recovered from COVID-19 were included in the dataset. The repertoires were released in a freely available public database intended as a resource for research on the immune response to SARS-CoV-2. Samples came from the ongoing ImmuneRACE study (first 160 participants) plus 1,254 subjects from 6 global collaborators. Sample metadata almost always included a de-identified subject ID, COVID-19 status, age in years and sex. HLA class I and class II types, where available, came from metadata supplied by the sample provider rather than from assay-based typing. Study-level results and caveats: The quantity of clinical and demographic metadata differed by source and by participant and was supplied without curation.

As to this clone: The antigen it recognizes is unknown. No quality values exist for individual bases; no much larger clone is one base distant.

Collaborating institutions collected whole blood in K2EDTA tubes following their own protocols. For TCRbeta analysis, collaborators shipped samples as frozen whole blood, isolated PBMCs, or DNA extracted from either of those sample types. The immunoSEQ Assay, a bias-controlled multiplex PCR, was used to amplify TCRbeta CDR3 regions from genomic DNA. In the source study's methods: Nucleated cell counts per sample were estimated from amplification of reference gene primers within the assay. To quantify the absolute abundance of each unique TCRbeta CDR3 rearrangement, sequence reads were collapsed and filtered. For each sample, productive Simpson clonality was calculated as the square root of Simpson's diversity index across productive rearrangements. TCRdb holds this immuneACCESS table with in-frame rearrangements only. Some clones are missing; in checked studies, unresolved V genes explain under half, and the rest has no known cause. V and J calls plus clone size are reproduced from that table; the DNA served to infer D and trimming. This sample has approximately 180,000 clones in its table, and almost 80% of those were observed once. The ten most abundant clones make up approximately 26% of the sample.

V and J are trimmed by 3 bases and 4 bases, and the gene matches miss 5 bases of the junction. The CDR3 contains 16 residues, cysteine and phenylalanine counted. CDR3 DNA is the only sequence kept; it has 48 bases, read in frame from the first base. CDR1 is given as KGHDR and CDR2 as SFDVKD, both from the germline V gene. The sequencing input was peripheral blood. This chain joins TRBV24-1 to TRBJ1-4; TRBD1 fits 9 bases in the junction. The receptor's source is a woman between 65 and 79 years old with acute or convalescent COVID-19. The CDR3 amino acid sequence is: CATSDPKTGGNEKLFF. Read as DNA, the sequence is TGTGCCACCAGTGATCCAAAGACAGGGGGTAATGAAAAACTGTTTTTT.